This T cell receptor beta chain was profiled in a study of T cells after yellow fever vaccination. Study findings and constraints: Boosting was followed by the reappearance of most primary-vaccination clones (roughly 95% CD4, about 90% CD8).

TCRdb ran MiXCR on the 5' RACE reads and lists one entry per CDR3 protein. Here the sample spans about 580,000 distinct CDR3 sequences, roughly 17% being singletons. This clonotype was observed a handful of times. Its cognate antigen is unknown. Germline V gene sequence: CDR1 KGHSH, CDR2 LQKENI. CDR3 length: 14 residues. Trimming shortened V by 6 bases and J by 3 bases, and 11 bases separated the two germline ends. Material: PBMCs, obtained 5 to 6 days after the first yellow fever vaccination. The chain has TRBV18 and TRBJ1-4; weak D call: TRBD1 (5 bases). The clonotype originates from a man between 18 and 35 years old who received the YFV17D yellow fever vaccine. DNA of the CDR3: TGTGCCAGCTCTCCAGGGATGGCTAATGAAAAACTGTTTTTT. As protein: CASSPGMANEKLFF.